These 15 T cell receptor beta chains originate from one sample sequenced in a study of shared clonotypes between healthy human individuals. Sequencing was performed with immunoSEQ multiplex PCR; in TCRdb, only in-frame clones are kept and a portion is missing. The sample records 650,000 to 750,000 clones, about three quarters being singletons. The sample taken for sequencing was memory CD4+ T cells sorted from blood. The sample's subset: CD45RA-negative fraction. The receptors shown here come from a woman aged 25 to 39 in good health.

The V and J genes are TRBV5-8 and TRBJ2-2; TRBD1 agrees at 7 bases. The V and J ends lost 0 bases and 4 bases, in that order; junction bases with no gene match: 9. CDR3 length: 17 amino acids. CDR1 and CDR2 from the germline V gene are SGHTS and YDEGEE. CDR3: CASSLAVGTDSTGELFF. The CDR3 DNA follows: TGTGCCAGCAGCTTGGCAGTCGGGACAGATTCCACCGGGGAGCTGTTTTTT.

Comment on this clone: The sample contains more than one DNA sequence encoding this CDR3. This rearrangement joins TRBV28 to TRBJ2-7; TRBD2 aligns across 9 bases. V lost 4 bases, J lost 3 bases, and 4 bases stayed unmatched. The CDR3 is 14 amino acids. CDR1 and CDR2 (germline): MDHEN, SYDVKM. The CDR3 region is CASSSTSGLYEQYF. CDR3 DNA sequence: TGTGCCAGCAGTTCGACTAGCGGCCTCTACGAGCAGTACTTC.

The gene calls are TRBV19 and TRBJ1-2; 8 bases align to TRBD1. Germline V gives CDR1 LNHDA, CDR2 SQIVND (reference sequence). J gave up 8 bases and V 7 bases, and 9 bases lay outside the gene matches. The CDR3 spans 13 residues. CDR3 loop: CASTRTGLSGYTF. The DNA for the CDR3 is TGTGCCAGTACCAGGACAGGGTTAAGCGGCTACACCTTC.

This clone was recorded once. V gene TRBV5-1 combines with J gene TRBJ2-1; perhaps TRBD1 as D (6 bases). V was cut by 0 bases and J by 8 bases, with 12 bases left in between. Germline CDR1 SGHRS, CDR2 YFSETQ. The CDR3 sequence is 14 residues long. CDR3 loop: CASSLDRAADEQFF. The CDR3 DNA follows: TGCGCCAGCAGCTTGGACAGGGCTGCCGATGAGCAGTTCTTC.

J is TRBJ2-1 and V is TRBV4-1; 9 bases are a match to TRBD2. Losses at the gene ends were 0 bases for V and 4 bases for J; bases not matched to a gene: 4. Germline V gives CDR1 MGHRA, CDR2 YSYEKL. There are 16 residues in the CDR3. The CDR3 DNA sequence: TGCGCCAGCAGCCAAGATCATAGCGGGGGTTACAATGAGCAGTTCTTC. Its translation is CASSQDHSGGYNEQFF.

The genes are TRBV28 and TRBJ2-3; D possibly corresponds to TRBD1 (6 bases). There are 17 residues in the CDR3. Trimming shortened V by 6 bases and J by 2 bases, and 21 bases separated the two germline ends. CDR1 and CDR2 from the germline V gene are MDHEN and SYDVKM. CDR3 sequence: CASSSSALGANTDTQYF. The CDR3 bases are TGTGCCAGCAGCTCCTCGGCCCTGGGGGCTAACACAGATACGCAGTATTTT.

The chain has TRBV2 and TRBJ2-1; 9 nucleotides match TRBD2. CDR1 is SNHLY and CDR2 is FYNNEI in the germline V gene. The V and J ends lost 2 bases and 6 bases, in that order; junction bases with no gene match: 8. The CDR3 has 16 amino acids. The CDR3 here is CASSEFGGRAFNEQFF. CDR3 DNA sequence: TGTGCCAGCAGTGAATTCGGCGGGAGGGCCTTCAATGAGCAGTTCTTC.

This chain joins TRBV7-2 and TRBJ2-5; D call uncertain. The germline CDR1 and CDR2 sequences are SGHTA and FQGNSA. The CDR3 contains 12 residues. Trimming cost V 3 bases and J 5 bases, with 7 bases left between them. CDR3 sequence: CASSFGYETQYF. The CDR3 coding sequence is TGTGCCAGCAGCTTCGGATACGAGACCCAGTACTTC.

This chain links TRBV29-1 with TRBJ2-1, with D perhaps matching TRBD2 (6 bases). The V gene lost 4 bases and the J gene lost 5 bases, with 12 bases spanning the gap. This CDR3 spans 13 amino acids. CDR1 is SQVTM and CDR2 is ANQGSEA in the germline V gene. The CDR3 DNA follows: TGCAGCGTTGCACGGGAGTTAAACAATGAGCAGTTCTTC. This translates into CSVARELNNEQFF.

This chain uses TRBV6-5 with TRBJ2-5; a possible D gene is TRBD2 (5 bases). This CDR3 is built from 15 residues. CDR1 and CDR2 (germline): MNHEY, SVGAGI. Between the trimmed V and J ends, which lost 5 bases and 4 bases, there was a span of 17 bases. The CDR3 sequence: CASSPRTRGRETQYF. The CDR3 DNA is TGTGCCAGCAGTCCCCGGACGCGCGGGCGAGAGACCCAGTACTTC.

This clone was recorded once. The rearrangement joins TRBV19 to TRBJ1-1, with D uncertain. The CDR3 is made up of 15 amino acids. Per germline, CDR1 LNHDA and CDR2 SQIVND (reference sequence). V shed 6 bases and J shed 3 bases, with 17 bases lying between them. The CDR3 protein is CASRLLITGDTEAFF. DNA for the CDR3: TGTGCCAGTAGGCTACTGATCACGGGTGACACTGAAGCTTTCTTT.

The CDR3 sequence: CASRKEGGSSTEAFF. CDR3 DNA sequence: TGTGCCAGCAGGAAGGAGGGTGGGAGTAGCACTGAAGCTTTCTTT. The chain combines TRBV6-1 with TRBJ1-1, with D unclear. The CDR3 is 15 residues long. Germline-derived CDR1 and CDR2 are MNHNS and SASEGT. Deletions cut 6 bases from V and 4 bases from J, with 18 bases between.

This chain uses TRBV5-1 with TRBJ2-7, with a tentative D call TRBD2 (6 bases). The V and J ends lost 4 bases and 1 base respectively, with 9 bases between them. The CDR3 runs to 13 residues. Germline-derived CDR1 and CDR2 are SGHRS and YFSETQ. CDR3 protein: CASSEEGSYEQYF. The CDR3 DNA follows: TGCGCCAGCAGCGAGGAGGGGTCCTACGAGCAGTACTTC.

The chain carries TRBV5-1 and TRBJ2-7, with a weak D call TRBD2 (7 bases). CDR3 length: 14 amino acids. Germline V gene sequence: CDR1 SGHRS, CDR2 YFSETQ. V was trimmed by 2 bases and J by 4 bases, leaving 13 bases between them. The CDR3 DNA reads TGCGCCAGCAGCTTAGGGGGGGTTGAGTACGAGCAGTACTTC. Translation gives CASSLGGVEYEQYF.

This clone occurred a few times. The chain joins TRBV2 to TRBJ2-1; D is perhaps TRBD2 (6 bases). This CDR3 comprises 15 residues. V lost 6 bases and J lost 8, with 20 bases in between. Germline CDR1 is SNHLY and CDR2 is FYNNEI. CDR3 loop: CASRQQASAGHEQFF. CDR3 bases: TGTGCCAGCAGACAACAAGCGTCAGCGGGCCATGAGCAGTTCTTC.